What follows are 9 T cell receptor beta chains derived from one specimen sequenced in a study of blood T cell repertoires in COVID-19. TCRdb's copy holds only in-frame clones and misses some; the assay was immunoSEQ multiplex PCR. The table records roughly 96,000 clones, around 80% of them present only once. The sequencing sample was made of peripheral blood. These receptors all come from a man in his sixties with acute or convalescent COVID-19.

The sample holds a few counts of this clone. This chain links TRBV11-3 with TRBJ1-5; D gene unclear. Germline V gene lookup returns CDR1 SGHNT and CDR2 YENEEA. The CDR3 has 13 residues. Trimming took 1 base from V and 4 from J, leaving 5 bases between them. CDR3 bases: TGTGCCAGCAGCTTAGCCCAGAATCAGCCCCAGCATTTT. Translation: CASSLAQNQPQHF.

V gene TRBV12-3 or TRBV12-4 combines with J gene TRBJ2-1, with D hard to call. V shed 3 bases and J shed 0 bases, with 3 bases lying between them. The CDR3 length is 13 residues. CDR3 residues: CASSFNSYNEQFF. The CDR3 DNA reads TGTGCCAGCAGTTTTAACTCCTACAATGAGCAGTTCTTC.

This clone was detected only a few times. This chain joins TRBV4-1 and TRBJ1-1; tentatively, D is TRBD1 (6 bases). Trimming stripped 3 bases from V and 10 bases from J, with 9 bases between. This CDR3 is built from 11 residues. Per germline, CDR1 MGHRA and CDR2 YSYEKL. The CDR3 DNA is TGCGCCAGCAGCCATACAGGGCCAGCTTTCTTT. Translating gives CASSHTGPAFF.

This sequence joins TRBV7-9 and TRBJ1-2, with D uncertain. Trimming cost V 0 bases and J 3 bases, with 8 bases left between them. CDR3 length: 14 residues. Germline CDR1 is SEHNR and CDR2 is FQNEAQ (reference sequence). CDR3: CASSLASYDYGYTF. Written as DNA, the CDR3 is TGTGCCAGCAGCTTAGCGTCGTATGACTATGGCTACACCTTC.

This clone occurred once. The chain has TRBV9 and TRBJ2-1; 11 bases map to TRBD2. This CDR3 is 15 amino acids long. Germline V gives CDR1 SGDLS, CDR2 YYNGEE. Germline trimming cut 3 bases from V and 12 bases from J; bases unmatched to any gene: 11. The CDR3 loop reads CASSDPGTSGDWQFF. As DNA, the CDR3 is TGTGCCAGCAGCGACCCCGGGACTAGCGGAGATTGGCAGTTCTTC.

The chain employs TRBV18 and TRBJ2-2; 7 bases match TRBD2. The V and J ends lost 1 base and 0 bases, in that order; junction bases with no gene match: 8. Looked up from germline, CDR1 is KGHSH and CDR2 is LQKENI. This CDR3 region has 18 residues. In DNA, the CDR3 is TGTGCCAGCTCACCACGGCACAGCGGGGTGACGAACACCGGGGAGCTGTTTTTT. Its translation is CASSPRHSGVTNTGELFF. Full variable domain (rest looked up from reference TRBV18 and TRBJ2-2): NAGVMQNPRHLVRRRGQEARLRCSPMKGHSHVYWYRQLPEEGLKFMVYLQKENIIDESGMPKERFSAEFPKEGPSILRIQQVVRGDSAAYFCASSPRHSGVTNTGELFFGEGSRLTVL.

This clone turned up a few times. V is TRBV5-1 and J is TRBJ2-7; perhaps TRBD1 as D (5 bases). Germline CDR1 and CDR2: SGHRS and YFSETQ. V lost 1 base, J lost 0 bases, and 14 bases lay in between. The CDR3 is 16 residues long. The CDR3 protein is CASSLKDTDRSYEQYF. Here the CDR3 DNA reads TGCGCCAGCAGCTTGAAGGACACCGACCGCTCCTACGAGCAGTACTTC.

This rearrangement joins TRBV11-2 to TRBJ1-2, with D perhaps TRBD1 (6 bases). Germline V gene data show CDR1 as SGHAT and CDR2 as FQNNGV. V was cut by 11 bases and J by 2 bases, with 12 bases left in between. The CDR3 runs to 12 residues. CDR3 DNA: TGTGCCGGTTCCCAGGGGAACTATGGCTACACCTTC. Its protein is CAGSQGNYGYTF. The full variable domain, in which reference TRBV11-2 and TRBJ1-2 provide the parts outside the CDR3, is EAGVAQSPRYKIIEKRQSVAFWCNPISGHATLYWYQQILGQGPKLLIQFQNNGVVDDSQLPKDRFSAERLKGVDSTLKIQPAKLEDSAVYLCAGSQGNYGYTFGSGTRLTVV.

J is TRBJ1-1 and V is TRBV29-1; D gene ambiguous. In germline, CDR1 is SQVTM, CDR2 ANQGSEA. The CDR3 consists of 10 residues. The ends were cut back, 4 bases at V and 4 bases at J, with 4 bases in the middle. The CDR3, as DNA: TGCAGCGTTGCGTCCACTGAAGCTTTCTTT. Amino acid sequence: CSVASTEAFF.